These 10 T cell receptor beta chains came from one sample sequenced in a study of PD-1 blockade in classical Hodgkin lymphoma. The data were produced by immunoSEQ multiplex PCR, yet TCRdb's version contains in-frame clones alone and is incomplete. The table includes 13,000 or so clones, more than 75% detected once. Every patient had relapsed following autologous stem cell transplantation, and cohorts differed in brentuximab vedotin exposure. The specimen was peripheral blood mononuclear cells (PBMCs), collected at baseline. These receptor sequences come from a human donor with classical Hodgkin lymphoma.

This chain uses TRBV11-3 with TRBJ2-3, with D perhaps matching TRBD2 (5 bases). Per germline, CDR1 SGHNT and CDR2 YENEEA. Trimming took 1 base from V and 2 from J, leaving 10 bases between them. The CDR3 is 15 residues long. CDR3 loop: CASSLGAGDTDTQYF. The CDR3 DNA is TGTGCCAGCAGCTTAGGGGCGGGTGACACAGATACGCAGTATTTT.

The CDR3 loop reads CASSFRQGYTEAFF. The CDR3 DNA follows: TGTGCCAGCAGCTTTCGACAGGGTTACACTGAAGCTTTCTTT. The rearrangement links TRBV11-2 to TRBJ1-1, with 7 positions matching TRBD1. The CDR3 spans 14 residues. The junction had 4 bases not matched to a gene; V was cut back by 3 bases and J by 3 bases. Looked up from germline, CDR1 is SGHAT and CDR2 is FQNNGV.

The chain employs TRBV6-5 and TRBJ1-2; TRBD1 aligns across 12 bases. The CDR3 contains 15 residues. Germline V gene sequence: CDR1 MNHEY, CDR2 SVGAGI. V was clipped by 0 bases and J by 8 bases; unmatched bases: 4. Written as DNA, the CDR3 is TGTGCCAGCAGTTACTCCGGGACAGGGGGCTTCGGCTACACCTTC. Its translation: CASSYSGTGGFGYTF.

The chain combines TRBV28 with TRBJ1-2, with D hard to call. This CDR3 comprises 14 residues. CDR1 and CDR2 (germline): MDHEN, SYDVKM. Trimming left V 4 bases short and J 2 bases short, with 11 bases between. CDR3 residues: CASSSPGRNYGYTF. As DNA, the CDR3 is TGTGCCAGCAGTTCCCCGGGCAGAAACTATGGCTACACCTTC.

J is TRBJ2-1 and V is TRBV5-6, with 14 positions matching TRBD2. V trimming: 0 bases; J trimming: 6 bases; junction bases outside the gene matches: 8. Germline CDR1 is SGHDT and CDR2 is YYEEEE. This CDR3 is 18 amino acids long. The DNA of the CDR3 is TGTGCCAGCAGCTTGGGACTAGCGGGAGGGCCGACACTCAATGAGCAGTTCTTC. As protein: CASSLGLAGGPTLNEQFF.

The V call is TRBV5-1, the J call TRBJ2-1, with TRBD1 as a possible D gene (6 bases). CDR3 length equals 16 residues. Germline V CDR1 and CDR2: SGHRS, YFSETQ. Deletions cut 3 bases from V and 4 bases from J, with 17 bases between. This CDR3 reads CASSSGQLREYNEQFF. As DNA, the CDR3 is TGCGCCAGCAGCTCGGGACAACTTCGGGAATACAATGAGCAGTTCTTC.

The gene calls are TRBV4-1 and TRBJ2-5; D is unresolved. Per the germline V gene, CDR1 is MGHRA and CDR2 is YSYEKL. V lost 0 bases and J 1 base, leaving 3 bases between the germline ends. CDR3 length: 13 residues. Written as DNA, the CDR3 is TGCGCCAGCAGCCAAGATCTCCAAGAGACCCAGTACTTC. It specifies CASSQDLQETQYF.

The rearrangement joins TRBV29-1 to TRBJ2-7; 10 positions agree with TRBD2. This CDR3 contains 15 residues. The germline CDR1 and CDR2 sequences are SQVTM and ANQGSEA. V shed 4 bases and J 3 bases; nucleotides not matched to a gene: 9. The CDR3 spells CSVVTPSGRGYEQYF. In DNA form, the CDR3 reads TGCAGCGTTGTCACCCCGAGCGGGAGGGGCTACGAGCAGTACTTC.

Written as DNA, the CDR3 is TGTGCCAGCAGCCAAGATTTGGGACAGGGGTCCCAAGAGACCCAGTACTTC. This codes for CASSQDLGQGSQETQYF. The chain joins TRBV4-2 to TRBJ2-5, with 10 bases lining up with TRBD1. The CDR3 totals 17 residues. Germline CDR1 is LGHNA and CDR2 is YNFKEQ. Trimming cost V 0 bases and J 1 base; bases outside gene matches: 5.

The genes are TRBV28 and TRBJ2-2; the match to TRBD1 covers 10 bases. The J segment lost 4 bases and the V segment lost 7 bases, leaving 18 bases of the junction unmatched. The CDR3 totals 19 residues. Germline CDR1 reads MDHEN; CDR2 reads SYDVKM. The DNA for the CDR3 is TGTGCCAGCAAGCCCCTCCGGGACAGGGGTTGGAAAAGCACCGGGGAGCTGTTTTTT. Amino acids: CASKPLRDRGWKSTGELFF.